Below, 18 T cell receptor beta chains from the same sample are listed, as sequenced in a study of beta chain features in type 1 diabetes. Reverse transcription of all isolated RNA meant that expressed TCRB transcripts were sequenced. Profiling relied on immunoSEQ multiplex PCR, and the TCRdb table lists in-frame clones only, not all of them. The sample yields about 450,000 clones, 10% to 12% seen once. The sequenced sample consisted of naive CD4+ T cells from blood. These receptors were obtained from a young woman in good health.

The table lists this clone with a few counts. J is TRBJ1-2 and V is TRBV9, with TRBD1 as a possible D gene (6 bases). The V gene's germline CDR1 is SGDLS and CDR2 YYNGEE. The length of the CDR3 is 14 residues. Trimming pared 4 bases from V and 1 base from J, leaving 11 bases between. The CDR3, as DNA: TGTGCCAGCAGCCAAACAGGGAATAACTATGGCTACACCTTC. It encodes CASSQTGNNYGYTF.

V usage is TRBV7-2 and J usage is TRBJ2-1; D remains ambiguous. Trimming removed 4 bases from V and 4 bases from J, with 17 bases in between. Per germline, CDR1 SGHTA and CDR2 FQGNSA. The CDR3 loop spans 16 amino acids. CDR3 loop: CASSSEAAVSYNEQFF. The CDR3 bases are TGTGCCAGCAGCTCAGAGGCGGCGGTGTCTTACAATGAGCAGTTCTTC.

This chain uses TRBV7-3 with TRBJ2-1; perhaps TRBD2 as D (5 bases). The CDR3 has 13 residues. The V gene lost 5 bases and the J gene lost 9 bases, with 14 bases spanning the gap. CDR1 is SGHTA and CDR2 is FQGTGA in the germline V gene. The CDR3 DNA is TGTGCCAGCAGCCCAAGAACTAGAGGTGAGCAGTTCTTC. This sequence encodes CASSPRTRGEQFF.

This clone was detected a few times. This chain links TRBV23-1 with TRBJ2-7; D is uncertain. TRBV23-1 is classed as an ORF, of uncertain function. The V and J ends lost 7 bases and 5 bases respectively, with 24 bases between them. There are 16 residues in the CDR3. CDR3: CASIAPPHGEGNEQYV. The DNA of the CDR3 is TGCGCCAGCATTGCGCCGCCCCATGGGGAAGGGAACGAGCAGTACGTC.

This clone was seen more than once but under ten times. The rearrangement uses TRBV30 and TRBJ1-5, with 10 bases identical to TRBD1. The CDR3 is 14 residues long. Germline V gene sequence: CDR1 GTSNPN, CDR2 SVGIG (reference sequence). Germline trimming cut 6 bases from V and 7 bases from J; bases unmatched to any gene: 9. This CDR3 is CACQTGGKIQPQHF. In nucleotides, the CDR3 is TGTGCCTGCCAGACAGGGGGCAAAATACAGCCCCAGCATTTT.

The chain carries TRBV29-1 and TRBJ2-5, with 8 bases identical to TRBD1. The J call is in doubt because the DNA end fits TRBJ2-7 better. CDR1 is SQVTM, CDR2 ANQGSEA, per germline. CDR3 length equals 13 residues. The CDR3 nucleotides read TGCAGCGCTAGAGGACAGGGAGCCTACGAGCAGTACTTC. Amino acids: CSARGQGAYEQYF.

In its sample, this clone was seen a few times. This rearrangement joins TRBV30 to TRBJ2-1, with D uncertain. Germline V gives CDR1 GTSNPN, CDR2 SVGIG (reference sequence). The length of the CDR3 is 14 residues. Trimming took off 0 bases at V and 6 bases at J, with 12 bases between the two ends. The CDR3 DNA reads TGTGCCTGGAGTGTACATGGGCGAACCAATGAGCAGTTCTTC. It codes for CAWSVHGRTNEQFF.

This clone was found a few times. The chain is built from TRBV5-6 and TRBJ1-4; 10 bases are shared with TRBD1. V lost 4 bases and J lost 8; bases outside the gene matches: 11. This CDR3 spans 16 amino acids. Germline-derived CDR1 and CDR2 are SGHDT and YYEEEE. CDR3 nucleotides: TGTGCCAGCAGCATATCGTACGGGACAGGGGAAGAAAAACTGTTTTTT. It translates to CASSISYGTGEEKLFF.

The rearrangement uses TRBV6-1 and TRBJ1-5; D might be TRBD1 (5 bases). The CDR3 is 15 amino acids. V gave up 6 bases and J gave up 4 bases, with 16 bases separating them. Germline V gene sequence: CDR1 MNHNS, CDR2 SASEGT. The CDR3 sequence is CASRRPSGRNQPQHF. CDR3 in DNA: TGTGCCAGCAGGAGACCCTCAGGGAGGAATCAGCCCCAGCATTTT.

V is TRBV29-1 and J is TRBJ1-2, with 8 bases matching TRBD1. The CDR3 loop spans 13 amino acids. With 7 bases clipped from V and 2 bases from J, the junction kept 6 bases outside the gene matches. The germline gives CDR1 SQVTM, CDR2 ANQGSEA. CDR3 bases: TGCAGCGCGGGCGGACAGGGAAACTATGGCTACACCTTC. Amino acids: CSAGGQGNYGYTF. The variable domain in full, completed from reference TRBV29-1 and TRBJ1-2, reads SAVISQKPSRDICQRGTSLTIQCQVDSQVTMMFWYRQQPGQSLTLIATANQGSEATYESGFVIDKFPISRPNLTFSTLTVSNMSPEDSSIYLCSAGGQGNYGYTFGSGTRLTVV.

The chain couples TRBV7-6 to TRBJ2-5; 10 bases align to TRBD2. V lost 3 bases to trimming and J lost 5 bases; unmatched junction nucleotides: 9. The germline CDR1 and CDR2 sequences are SGHVS and FNYEAQ. The CDR3 spans 16 residues. The CDR3 sequence is CASSFEVAGGPETQYF. In nucleotides, the CDR3 is TGTGCCAGCAGCTTTGAAGTAGCGGGGGGCCCCGAGACCCAGTACTTC.

CDR3 DNA: TGCGCCAGCAGCTTGGGCGCTAGCGTGACCGGGGAGCTGTTTTTT. Its translation: CASSLGASVTGELFF. J is TRBJ2-2 and V is TRBV5-1; D might be TRBD2 (6 bases). The ends were cut back, 0 bases at V and 5 bases at J, with 11 bases in the middle. This CDR3 contains 15 residues. Germline V gives CDR1 SGHRS, CDR2 YFSETQ.

This clone was observed a handful of times. This sequence joins TRBV5-6 and TRBJ1-1, with TRBD1 matching over 8 bases. V shed 1 base and J 1 base; nucleotides not matched to a gene: 6. Germline V CDR1 and CDR2: SGHDT, YYEEEE. The CDR3 length is 16 residues. CDR3 DNA: TGTGCCAGCAGCTTGTGGACAGGGCAGAGGAACACTGAAGCTTTCTTT. It yields the protein CASSLWTGQRNTEAFF.

The CDR3 DNA is TGTGCCAGCAGCGGGTCAATTTCTGGGGCCAACGTCCTGACTTTC. Translating it yields CASSGSISGANVLTF. The chain has TRBV9 and TRBJ2-6; D is unresolved. CDR3 size: 15 residues. CDR1 is SGDLS and CDR2 is YYNGEE in the germline V gene. The V end lost 3 bases, the J end lost 1 base, and 8 bases lay between the germline ends.

This clone was counted between two and nine times. J is TRBJ2-7 and V is TRBV7-2; tentatively, D is TRBD2 (6 bases). The CDR3 is 17 residues long. CDR1 and CDR2 from the germline V gene are SGHTA and FQGNSA. Trimming took 0 bases from V and 3 from J, leaving 18 bases between them. The CDR3 spells CASSLARSRVAVYEQYF. In nucleotides, the CDR3 is TGTGCCAGCAGCTTAGCAAGGTCGAGGGTAGCGGTCTACGAGCAGTACTTC.

The chain couples TRBV18 to TRBJ2-5; D ambiguous. The CDR3 runs 12 residues. The V end was cut by 4 bases, the J end by 5 bases, with 8 bases between. Per the germline V gene, CDR1 is KGHSH and CDR2 is LQKENI. Here the CDR3 DNA reads TGTGCCAGCTCACAAGTTGGCGAGACCCAGTACTTC. Amino acid sequence: CASSQVGETQYF. The entire variable domain, with the rest obtained from reference TRBV18 and TRBJ2-5, is as follows: NAGVMQNPRHLVRRRGQEARLRCSPMKGHSHVYWYRQLPEEGLKFMVYLQKENIIDESGMPKERFSAEFPKEGPSILRIQQVVRGDSAAYFCASSQVGETQYFGPGTRLLVL.

The chain has TRBV9 and TRBJ1-2; TRBD1 might be the D (5 bases). Between the trimmed V and J ends, which lost 7 bases and 8 bases, there was a span of 15 bases. CDR1 is SGDLS and CDR2 is YYNGEE in the germline V gene. This CDR3 has 12 amino acids. CDR3 DNA sequence: TGTGCCAGCGGAAGGGGACGTGGAGGCTACACCTTC. Protein product: CASGRGRGGYTF.

The chain is built from TRBV5-1 and TRBJ2-1; D gene unclear. In germline, CDR1 is SGHRS, CDR2 YFSETQ. Trimming shortened V by 0 bases and J by 15 bases, and 16 bases separated the two germline ends. The CDR3 sequence is 13 residues long. The CDR3 spells CASSLEVDRLRFF. CDR3 nucleotides: TGCGCCAGCAGCTTGGAGGTCGACCGCCTTAGGTTCTTC.